The 17 T cell receptor beta chains below come from one sample, sequenced in a study of blood T cell repertoires in COVID-19. TCRdb keeps only in-frame clones here, not all; method: immunoSEQ multiplex PCR. The top ten clones hold around 10% of a sample with about 40,000 clones, 80% to 90% of them seen once. Input material: peripheral blood. The receptors here all came from a woman aged 70-85 years with acute or convalescent COVID-19.

The genes are TRBV21-1 and TRBJ2-7; no check of the table's D call, TRBD2, against the DNA was made. TRBV21-1 is shown as a pseudogene. The CDR3 has 14 amino acids. The CDR3 nucleotides read TGTGCCAGCAGCAAAGCCCCGACGGAGTACGAGCAGTACGTC. Residues: CASSKAPTEYEQYV.

CDR3 amino acids: CASSLTSGRTNVLTF. The DNA for the CDR3 is TGTGCCAGCAGCCTGACTAGCGGGAGAACCAACGTCCTGACTTTC. The chain couples TRBV11-3 to TRBJ2-6, with TRBD2 identical over 12 bases. The CDR3 covers 15 residues. Germline values: CDR1 SGHNT, CDR2 YENEEA. V shed 5 bases and J 8 bases; nucleotides not matched to a gene: 4.

The chain has TRBV19 and TRBJ1-2, with a weak D call TRBD1 (6 bases). The germline V gene encodes CDR1 LNHDA and CDR2 SQIVND (reference sequence). The V end was cut by 7 bases, the J end by 4 bases, with 13 bases between. This CDR3 has 13 amino acids. The CDR3, as DNA: TGTGCCAGTATGGACAGTCTCGGCTATGGCTACACCTTC. Translating gives CASMDSLGYGYTF. Using reference TRBV19 and TRBJ1-2 for the parts outside the CDR3, the full variable domain is DGGITQSPKYLFRKEGQNVTLSCEQNLNHDAMYWYRQDPGQGLRLIYYSQIVNDFQKGDIAEGYSVSREKKESFPLTVTSAQKNPTAFYLCASMDSLGYGYTFGSGTRLTVV.

This clone came up a few times. V is TRBV11-2 and J is TRBJ1-3; D unclear. This CDR3 region has 17 residues. V was trimmed by 1 base and J by 0 bases, leaving 13 bases between them. The germline V gene has CDR1 SGHAT and CDR2 FQNNGV. CDR3 in DNA: TGTGCCAGCAGCTTAGTCTCGTACAGCTCCTCTGGAAACACCATATATTTT. It translates to CASSLVSYSSSGNTIYF.

The chain couples TRBV7-2 to TRBJ2-7, with D tentatively TRBD2 (5 bases). Per the germline V gene, CDR1 is SGHTA and CDR2 is FQGNSA. Between the trimmed V and J ends, which lost 1 base and 3 bases, there was a span of 13 bases. CDR3 length: 15 residues. The chain's CDR3 is CASSLGGGLNYEQYV. The CDR3, as DNA: TGTGCCAGCAGCTTAGGTGGCGGGCTAAACTACGAGCAGTACGTC.

CDR3 sequence (DNA): TGTGCCAGCATTGGTCTACCAACTAATGAAAAACTGTTTTTT. Encoded protein: CASIGLPTNEKLFF. The chain has TRBV6-5 and TRBJ1-4; D is uncertain. This CDR3 is built from 14 residues. V was shortened by 7 bases and J by 0 bases, with 9 bases between the two germline ends. The V gene's germline CDR1 is MNHEY and CDR2 SVGAGI.

On this clone: A read error may produce the germline difference seen at one junction end. The chain is built from TRBV27 and TRBJ1-2; maybe TRBD1 (6 bases). The CDR3 consists of 10 residues. Germline values: CDR1 MNHEY, CDR2 SMNVEV (reference sequence). The CDR3 protein is CASSLDRFNF. The CDR3 bases are TGTGCCAGCAGTCTCGACAGGTTTAACTTC.

The gene calls are TRBV4-2 and TRBJ2-3; 9 positions agree with TRBD2. With V trimmed by 5 bases and J by 4 bases, 16 bases remained unmatched. The CDR3 is 18 residues long. Per the germline V gene, CDR1 is LGHNA and CDR2 is YNFKEQ. In DNA, the CDR3 is TGTGCCAGCAGCTTTGCAGCGGGAGGTGCCGGGTCAGCAGATACGCAGTATTTT. It yields the protein CASSFAAGGAGSADTQYF.

The rearrangement joins TRBV7-8 to TRBJ1-5, with D tentatively TRBD1 (5 bases). This CDR3 is built from 14 residues. The V gene's germline CDR1 is SGHVS and CDR2 FQNEAQ. With 1 base removed from V and 7 bases from J, the gap between germline ends came to 11 bases. The DNA of the CDR3 is TGTGCCAGCAGCTTAGAGGCAGGGAGGCAGCCCCAGCATTTT. This translates into CASSLEAGRQPQHF.

The V call is TRBV6-5, the J call TRBJ2-5; D possibly corresponds to TRBD1 (6 bases). This CDR3 comprises 16 residues. V dropped 2 bases and J dropped 5 bases, with 18 bases sitting between them. Germline V gene sequence: CDR1 MNHEY, CDR2 SVGAGI. CDR3 loop: CASSYKRGHQRETQYF. DNA of the CDR3: TGTGCCAGCAGTTACAAACGGGGACATCAGCGGGAGACCCAGTACTTC.

V is TRBV12-3 or TRBV12-4 and J is TRBJ2-5; perhaps TRBD1 as D (5 bases). The CDR3 runs 13 residues. Between the trimmed V and J ends, which lost 2 bases and 5 bases, there was a span of 9 bases. The CDR3 bases are TGTGCCAGCAGTTTAAGGGGCCGGGAGACCCAGTACTTC. Its protein is CASSLRGRETQYF.

This clone was counted once. The chain combines TRBV13 with TRBJ1-6, with 10 bases matching TRBD1. This CDR3 has 17 amino acids. Germline V lookup: CDR1 PRHDT, CDR2 FYEKMQ (reference sequence). The trim removed 3 bases at V and 6 bases at J, leaving 8 bases unmatched. The CDR3 coding sequence is TGTGCCAGCAGCTTCTACCCTCGGACAGGGGGTAATTCACCCCTCCACTTT. It is translated as CASSFYPRTGGNSPLHF. Variable domain in full (rest from reference TRBV13 and TRBJ1-6): AAGVIQSPRHLIKEKRETATLKCYPIPRHDTVYWYQQGPGQDPQFLISFYEKMQSDKGSIPDRFSAQQFSDYHSELNMSSLELGDSALYFCASSFYPRTGGNSPLHFGNGTRLTVT.

The rearrangement links TRBV18 to TRBJ1-5, with D unresolved. V gave up 1 base and J gave up 7 bases, with 8 bases separating them. The germline V gene encodes CDR1 KGHSH and CDR2 LQKENI. CDR3 length: 13 residues. The CDR3 DNA is TGTGCCAGCTCACCACTGAGGGAACAGCCCCAGCATTTT. Translated: CASSPLREQPQHF.

This clone came up once. The chain links TRBV4-3 to TRBJ2-6; 13 positions agree with TRBD2. The germline gives CDR1 LGHNA, CDR2 YSLEER. This CDR3 comprises 18 residues. J lost 1 base, V lost 3 bases, and 3 bases had no gene match. CDR3 amino acids: CASSQWTSGGSGANVLTF. The CDR3 DNA sequence: TGCGCCAGCAGCCAGTGGACTAGCGGGGGATCTGGGGCCAACGTCCTGACTTTC.

This clone was recorded only once. The chain carries TRBV20-1 and TRBJ1-5; D is perhaps TRBD1 (6 bases). CDR1 is DFQATT, CDR2 SNEGSKA, per germline (reference sequence). Trimming cost V 3 bases and J 4 bases, with 16 bases left between them. The CDR3 extends over 15 amino acids. CDR3 DNA sequence: TGCAGTGCTAGTGAGGGGGGGCGGCTTAATCAGCCCCAGCATTTT. Translating gives CSASEGGRLNQPQHF.

The chain uses TRBV15 and TRBJ1-5, with 7 bases identical to TRBD1. The V segment lost 3 bases and the J segment 8 bases; nucleotides outside the gene matches: 7. Germline V gives CDR1 LNHNV, CDR2 YYDKDF (reference sequence). This CDR3 has 14 residues. The CDR3 DNA reads TGTGCCACCAGCAGGAAGGGGGCGTTGGAGCCCCAGCATTTT. Encoded protein: CATSRKGALEPQHF.

The gene calls are TRBV29-1 and TRBJ1-2; no reliable D call. The ends were cut back, 6 bases at V and 4 bases at J, with 18 bases in the middle. Germline CDR1 reads SQVTM; CDR2 reads ANQGSEA. This CDR3 is 14 amino acids long. The CDR3 DNA sequence: TGCAGCGTCGAAACAGAGAACCACCTCTATGGCTACACCTTC. Its translation is CSVETENHLYGYTF.